This T cell receptor beta chain was retrieved from a study of blood T cells in healthy people across ages. Study-level information: T cells yielded about one barcoded beta molecule per two cells through template switching.

Primers used in a second PCR of about 6 to 12 cycles were a sample-barcoded 5' primer and a J-beta primer mix. Through a template-switch adaptor with 12 random nucleotides, each cDNA molecule received a tag. TCRdb re-derived calls from the 5' RACE reads in MiXCR, one entry per CDR3 protein. In the table there are 890,000 or so distinct CDR3 sequences, around 62% of which are singletons. Study results and limitations: TCR beta diversity correlated strongly with naive T cell percentage. Naive and antigen-experienced cells were not separated, limiting conclusive comparison.

This clonotype appeared a few times. Antigen: not known. The V gene lost 2 bases and the J gene lost 2 bases, with 11 bases spanning the gap. The CDR3 contains 15 residues. Germline CDR1 MNHEY, CDR2 SVGAGI. The TCR comes from a man younger than 40 in good health. Sequencing was carried out using blood. The chain combines TRBV6-5 with TRBJ2-3; maybe TRBD2 (6 bases). DNA for the CDR3: TGTGCCAGCAGTTACCGGAGGGAGACCACAGATACGCAGTATTTT. As protein: CASSYRRETTDTQYF.